Presented here are 18 T cell receptor beta chains from one specimen sequenced in a study of identifying expanded T cells in peripheral blood. Here immunoSEQ multiplex PCR was the method, and the copy in TCRdb shows in-frame clones only, minus some. There are tens of thousands of clones in the sample; approximately 82% occur only once, and under 20% lies in the top ten. The material sequenced was blood. The source is a person aged 18-69 years in good health.

The chain recombines TRBV7-3 with TRBJ2-1, with D possibly matching TRBD1 (5 bases). CDR3 length equals 14 residues. With 2 bases removed from V and 8 bases from J, the gap between germline ends came to 13 bases. CDR1 and CDR2 (germline): SGHTA, FQGTGA. The CDR3 DNA reads TGTGCCAGCAGCTTATTTCAGGGAAGCTATGAGCAGTTCTTC. It codes for CASSLFQGSYEQFF.

This clone was counted a few times. The chain uses TRBV29-1 and TRBJ2-5; 7 bases map to TRBD1. CDR1 and CDR2 (germline): SQVTM, ANQGSEA. This CDR3 region has 13 residues. The trim removed 8 bases at V and 2 bases at J, leaving 8 bases unmatched. The CDR3 protein is CSLRTGLQETQYF. The CDR3 region has the DNA TGCAGCTTAAGGACAGGCCTTCAAGAGACCCAGTACTTC.

The chain recombines TRBV6-6 with TRBJ1-1, with D uncertain. The length of the CDR3 is 10 residues. Trimming stripped 2 bases from V and 5 bases from J, with 0 bases between. Germline V lookup: CDR1 MNHNY, CDR2 SVGAGI (reference sequence). For the CDR3, the DNA is TGTGCCAGCAGTTACACTGAAGCTTTCTTT. Its translation: CASSYTEAFF.

The rearrangement links TRBV5-8 to TRBJ1-5; the D gene is possibly TRBD1 (5 bases). The CDR3 spans 13 residues. Trimming took 2 bases from V and 7 from J, leaving 10 bases between them. Germline assignment: CDR1 SGHTS and CDR2 YDEGEE. This CDR3 reads CASSFQGGQPQHF. CDR3 coding DNA: TGTGCCAGCAGCTTCCAGGGCGGGCAGCCCCAGCATTTT.

The chain uses TRBV5-1 and TRBJ1-1; a possible D gene is TRBD1 (5 bases). V lost 4 bases to trimming and J lost 0 bases, with 10 bases between them. Germline lookup yields CDR1 SGHRS and CDR2 YFSETQ. CDR3 length: 14 amino acids. CDR3 coding DNA: TGCGCCAGCAGCCCAGACAGCATGAACACTGAAGCTTTCTTT. Its protein is CASSPDSMNTEAFF.

The genes are TRBV5-1 and TRBJ2-3; possible D gene TRBD1, 6 bases. Germline CDR1 reads SGHRS; CDR2 reads YFSETQ. Trimming shortened V by 5 bases and J by 7 bases, and 8 bases separated the two germline ends. CDR3 length: 11 amino acids. CDR3 region: CASRQGNTQYF. In DNA form, the CDR3 reads TGCGCCAGCAGACAGGGCAATACGCAGTATTTT. Combining the CDR3 with reference TRBV5-1 and TRBJ2-3 gives the whole variable domain KAGVTQTPRYLIKTRGQQVTLSCSPISGHRSVSWYQQTPGQGLQFLFEYFSETQRNKGNFPGRFSGRQFSNSRSEMNVSTLELGDSALYLCASRQGNTQYFGPGTRLTVL.

V usage is TRBV10-3 and J usage is TRBJ2-2; 8 bases align to TRBD2. Germline trimming cut 3 bases from V and 5 bases from J; bases unmatched to any gene: 5. The V gene's germline CDR1 is ENHRY and CDR2 SYGVKD. The length of the CDR3 is 15 residues. CDR3 coding DNA: TGTGCCATCAGTGAAGTTAGCGGGAAGACCGGGGAGCTGTTTTTT. It yields the protein CAISEVSGKTGELFF.

The rearrangement links TRBV5-1 to TRBJ1-1; D perhaps matches TRBD1 (6 bases). CDR1 is SGHRS, CDR2 YFSETQ, per germline. V lost 0 bases, J lost 1 base, and 10 bases lay in between. CDR3 length: 15 residues. The CDR3 here is CASSLVQGTNTEAFF. DNA of the CDR3: TGCGCCAGCAGCTTGGTTCAGGGGACGAACACTGAAGCTTTCTTT.

The V gene is TRBV9, the J gene TRBJ2-3; D is undetermined. Trimming pared 0 bases from V and 4 bases from J, leaving 6 bases between. This CDR3 has 13 amino acids. Germline CDR1 SGDLS, CDR2 YYNGEE. CDR3 loop: CASSVVVADTQYF. The DNA for the CDR3 is TGTGCCAGCAGCGTAGTGGTCGCAGATACGCAGTATTTT.

The table lists this clone with a few counts. The V and J genes are TRBV4-1 and TRBJ1-6, with 7 bases lining up with TRBD1. The V and J ends lost 0 bases and 10 bases, in that order; junction bases with no gene match: 12. The CDR3 totals 17 residues. From germline, CDR1 is MGHRA and CDR2 YSYEKL. This chain's CDR3 is CASSQDTGVLARSPLHF. The CDR3 coding sequence is TGCGCCAGCAGCCAAGATACAGGGGTTTTAGCACGATCACCCCTCCACTTT.

The chain links TRBV5-1 to TRBJ2-1, with D possibly TRBD1 on 5 matching bases. Looked up from germline, CDR1 is SGHRS and CDR2 is YFSETQ. V lost 5 bases and J lost 2, with 8 bases in between. The CDR3 has 13 amino acids. The DNA for the CDR3 is TGCGCCAGCAGGGCAGGGCCCTACAATGAGCAGTTCTTC. It encodes CASRAGPYNEQFF.

V is TRBV5-4 and J is TRBJ1-6; possible D gene TRBD1, 5 bases. V lost 4 bases and J lost 9, with 17 bases in between. The CDR3 spans 15 residues. In germline, CDR1 is SGHNT, CDR2 YYREEE (reference sequence). The CDR3 DNA is TGTGCCAGCAGCCAACGAAGGGAAGGGACTTCACCCCTCCACTTT. It specifies CASSQRREGTSPLHF.

This clone was picked up one time. The genes are TRBV7-9 and TRBJ1-4, with D uncertain. The germline gives CDR1 SEHNR, CDR2 FQNEAQ (reference sequence). Trimming stripped 0 bases from V and 5 bases from J, with 7 bases between. The CDR3 contains 14 residues. Written as DNA, the CDR3 is TGTGCCAGCAGCTTAGCGGGAGGGAATGAAAAACTGTTTTTT. Residues: CASSLAGGNEKLFF.

V gene TRBV2 combines with J gene TRBJ2-2; a weak D match, TRBD1 (6 bases). This CDR3 comprises 14 residues. The germline V and J ends were trimmed by 7 bases and 7 bases, with 16 bases remaining between them. In germline, CDR1 is SNHLY, CDR2 FYNNEI. The CDR3: CASTHGTSNGELFF. The CDR3 DNA follows: TGTGCCAGCACCCATGGGACATCTAACGGGGAGCTGTTTTTT.

CDR3 sequence reads: CASSSSRRHTEAFF. The DNA of the CDR3 is TGTGCCAGCAGCTCATCGAGACGGCACACTGAAGCTTTCTTT. The chain recombines TRBV5-8 with TRBJ1-1; D ambiguous. V dropped 3 bases and J dropped 3 bases, with 12 bases sitting between them. Germline loops: CDR1 SGHTS, CDR2 YDEGEE. This CDR3 is 14 amino acids long. Supplemented by reference TRBV5-8 and TRBJ1-1, the full variable domain reads EAGVTQSPTHLIKTRGQQATLRCSPISGHTSVYWYQQALGLGLQFLLWYDEGEERNRGNFPPRFSGRQFPNYSSELNVNALELEDSALYLCASSSSRRHTEAFFGQGTRLTVV.

The chain couples TRBV2 to TRBJ1-4; 9 bases fit TRBD1. Germline CDR1 reads SNHLY; CDR2 reads FYNNEI. This CDR3 region has 15 residues. The ends lost 2 bases at V and 7 bases at J; junction bases unmatched: 5. CDR3 sequence: CASSEPTGGGEKLFF. In nucleotides, the CDR3 is TGTGCCAGCAGTGAACCTACAGGGGGCGGTGAAAAACTGTTTTTT. The full variable domain, with the rest looked up from reference TRBV2 and TRBJ1-4, is EPEVTQTPSHQVTQMGQEVILRCVPISNHLYFYWYRQILGQKVEFLVSFYNNEISEKSEIFDDQFSVERPDGSNFTLKIRSTKLEDSAMYFCASSEPTGGGEKLFFGSGTQLSVL.

The J gene is TRBJ2-5, the V gene TRBV7-6; 9 bases align to TRBD2. The V and J ends lost 1 base and 7 bases, in that order; junction bases with no gene match: 10. The CDR3 is made up of 16 amino acids. Germline assignment: CDR1 SGHVS and CDR2 FNYEAQ. The CDR3 bases are TGTGCCAGCAGCTTAGGCGGGGGGGCTTACCTGGCGACCCAGTACTTC. Its protein is CASSLGGGAYLATQYF.

The chain is built from TRBV7-9 and TRBJ2-1, with 9 nucleotides matching TRBD2. Per the germline V gene, CDR1 is SEHNR and CDR2 is FQNEAQ (reference sequence). V was pared by 5 bases and J by 4 bases, with 9 bases of the junction left unmatched. The CDR3 sequence is 16 residues long. In nucleotides, the CDR3 is TGTGCCAGCAGCCCGAAGACTAGCGGAATATACAATGAGCAGTTCTTC. Amino acids: CASSPKTSGIYNEQFF.